This section outlines one T cell receptor beta chain sequence together with its context. The antigen is not known. V shed 3 bases, J shed 2 bases, and the junction held 0 bases outside the gene matches. Germline V gene data show CDR1 as SGDLS and CDR2 as YYNGEE. The CDR3 contains 13 residues. The data were taken from a study of cytomegalovirus exposure and HLA in healthy donors. General study findings and limits: Many donors shared some public TCRs, even though most TCR sequences were rare. Later analysis identified a missense DCLRE1C variant that was linked to TCR beta V- and J-gene trimming. Among CMV-associated TCR beta chains, most appeared HLA-restricted in a later analysis.

Both 60 Vbeta primers and 13 Jbeta primers went into the PCR. Clones were sequenced by immunoSEQ multiplex PCR, and TCRdb holds only the in-frame ones, with some missing. The sample records 150,000 to 200,000 clones, about 81% being singletons. Healthy donors of bone marrow made up the group. The sample taken for sequencing was PBMCs. The V call is TRBV9, the J call TRBJ2-7; TRBD1 matches 9 bases. The source is a woman aged 18-35 years in good health and CMV-seropositive. The CDR3 DNA reads TGTGCCAGCAGCGGACAGGGGGCCTACGAGCAGTACTTC. Translation: CASSGQGAYEQYF.